The rows below give T cell receptor beta chains drawn from one sample of a study of Tregs in tolerant kidney transplant recipients. The assay was immunoSEQ multiplex PCR, and TCRdb's table has in-frame clones only and misses some. Of roughly 17,000 clones in the sample, 75% to 85% were seen once. Sequenced: Tregs from blood. These receptor sequences come from a human donor in good health. Both conserved end residues are part of each CDR3. D genes are given only for firm matches. Not every row has a clone size; where given, it reads once, few, many or a size class.

12	.	.	TRBV27	TRBJ2-6	CATSSGANVLTF	TGTGCCACCTCCTCTGGGGCCAACGTCCTGACTTTC
14	.	TRBD2	TRBV7-9	TRBJ2-7	CASTLAGDSYEQYF	TGTGCCAGCACCCTAGCGGGGGACTCCTACGAGCAGTACTTC
13	.	.	TRBV4-3	TRBJ1-5	CASSQGMYGPQHF	TGCGCCAGCAGCCAAGGAATGTACGGGCCCCAGCATTTT
13	.	.	TRBV11-3	TRBJ2-5	CASSRDRLETQYF	TGTGCCAGCAGCCGAGACAGGCTAGAGACCCAGTACTTC
14	.	.	TRBV19	TRBJ1-2	CASSTDRGTGGYTF	TGTGCCAGTAGTACTGATCGGGGGACTGGGGGCTACACCTTC
12	.	TRBD1	TRBV30	TRBJ2-3	CAWEDRADTQYF	TGTGCCTGGGAAGACAGGGCTGATACGCAGTATTTT
15	.	.	TRBV5-1	TRBJ2-2	CASSLITGTAGELFF	TGCGCCAGCAGCCTAATAACAGGGACCGCCGGGGAGCTGTTTTTT
14	.	.	TRBV5-5	TRBJ1-5	CASSGGGANQPQHF	TGTGCCAGCAGCGGCGGGGGGGCGAATCAGCCCCAGCATTTT
14	.	.	TRBV7-9	TRBJ2-7	CASSFEEVSYEQYF	TGTGCCAGCAGCTTTGAGGAGGTTTCCTACGAGCAGTACTTC
12	.	.	TRBV19	TRBJ2-3	CASSIGGPTQYF	TGTGCCAGTAGTATAGGAGGACCTACGCAGTATTTT
17	.	TRBD2	TRBV7-2	TRBJ2-1	CASSARASGGQYNEQFF	TGTGCCAGCAGCGCCAGGGCTAGCGGAGGCCAGTACAATGAGCAGTTCTTC
12	.	.	TRBV28	TRBJ1-2	CASSTPGRENTF	TGTGCCAGCAGTACCCCGGGACGGGAAAACACCTTC
11	.	.	TRBV20-1	TRBJ2-5	CSASLIETQYF	TGCAGTGCTAGTTTGATAGAGACCCAGTACTTC
14	.	.	TRBV5-1	TRBJ2-7	CASSLGLVSYEQYF	TGCGCCAGCAGCTTGGGACTAGTGTCCTACGAGCAGTACTTC
11	.	.	TRBV21-1	TRBJ2-1	CASSSGSQQFF	TGTGCCAGCAGCAGCGGGAGCCAGCAGTTCTTC
11	once	.	TRBV27	TRBJ2-1	CASSTYGTYFF	TGTGCCAGCAGTACATACGGGACATATTTCTTC
10	once	.	TRBV20-1	TRBJ1-1	CSARHKEAFF	TGCAGTGCTCGTCACAAGGAAGCTTTCTTT
14	.	TRBD2	TRBV2	TRBJ2-1	CAIPAGGPRDEQFF	TGTGCCATCCCAGCGGGAGGGCCCAGGGATGAGCAGTTCTTC